One and the same sample provided the 11 T cell receptor beta chains below, sequenced in a study of vaccination effects on CD4 cells after COVID-19. The protocol was immunoSEQ multiplex PCR, while the TCRdb copy is restricted to in-frame clones and leaves out a portion. The table has 55,000 to 75,000 clones, 70% to 80% seen once. These receptors are not linked to any known antigen. Ahead of sequencing, the ViraFEST assay grew antigen-specific CD4+ T cells using viral peptide pools. When about ten days of culture had elapsed, CD4+ T cells were isolated. The vaccine recipients had no prior SARS-CoV-2 infection, with negative nucleocapsid antibodies. This sample comprised CD4+ T cells from PBMCs cultured with HCoV-NL63 spike peptides, obtained before COVID-19 vaccination. These receptors were collected from a human donor who received a COVID-19 vaccine.

The gene calls are TRBV4-1 and TRBJ2-6; TRBD1 might be the D (5 bases). V was trimmed by 0 bases and J by 15 bases, leaving 18 bases between them. The CDR3 totals 15 residues. Germline CDR1 MGHRA, CDR2 YSYEKL. Here the CDR3 DNA reads TGCGCCAGCAGCCAAGAGGGGCGCGCCTCCACTCCCCTGACTTTC. It codes for CASSQEGRASTPLTF.

This clone was counted between two and nine times. The rearrangement uses TRBV9 and TRBJ2-2, with 7 bases lining up with TRBD2. This CDR3 is 17 amino acids long. Germline V gene sequence: CDR1 SGDLS, CDR2 YYNGEE. J lost 1 base, V lost 0 bases, and 6 bases had no gene match. CDR3 loop: CASSVAMGGWNTGELFF. In DNA, the CDR3 is TGTGCCAGCAGCGTAGCGATGGGGGGGTGGAACACCGGGGAGCTGTTTTTT.

This clone was detected a few times. The genes are TRBV6-6 and TRBJ1-1; maybe TRBD1 (6 bases). The CDR3 spans 14 residues. Germline lookup yields CDR1 MNHNY and CDR2 SVGAGI (reference sequence). Trimming left V 2 bases short and J 8 bases short, with 15 bases between. CDR3 region: CASSYATDRSEAFF. In DNA, the CDR3 is TGTGCCAGCAGTTACGCGACCGACAGGAGCGAAGCTTTCTTT.

The CDR3: CASSQEVFGRGEGRGNQPQHF. The CDR3, as DNA: TGCGCCAGCAGCCAAGAAGTCTTCGGCAGGGGTGAGGGACGCGGCAATCAGCCCCAGCATTTT. The chain recombines TRBV4-3 with TRBJ1-5, with D possibly being TRBD1 (6 bases). The CDR3 extends over 21 amino acids. CDR1 and CDR2 (germline): LGHNA, YSLEER. V was trimmed by 0 bases and J by 2 bases, leaving 26 bases between them.

This clone was detected only a few times. The V call is TRBV29-1, the J call TRBJ1-2; D gene uncertain. Germline-derived CDR1 and CDR2 are SQVTM and ANQGSEA. The CDR3 contains 15 residues. Trimming left V 0 bases short and J 7 bases short, with 18 bases between. The CDR3 loop reads CSVEDYSAARTGYTF. In nucleotides, the CDR3 is TGCAGCGTTGAAGATTATTCTGCCGCCCGGACTGGCTACACCTTC.

This clone was seen once. V usage is TRBV6-5 and J usage is TRBJ1-2, with 8 bases lining up with TRBD1. V was clipped by 4 bases and J by 3 bases; unmatched bases: 4. The germline CDR1 and CDR2 sequences are MNHEY and SVGAGI. The CDR3 spans 14 residues. Here the CDR3 DNA reads TGTGCCAGCAGTTTACAGGGGGGGGACTATGGCTACACCTTC. It encodes CASSLQGGDYGYTF.

This clone was recorded only once. V and J are TRBV25-1 and TRBJ1-1; D uncertain. This CDR3 is built from 12 residues. V dropped 8 bases and J dropped 5 bases, with 12 bases sitting between them. The germline CDR1 and CDR2 sequences are MGHDK and SYGVNS. The CDR3 DNA sequence: TGTGCCAGCGCGCCGACTGGGACTGAAGCTTTCTTT. Translation: CASAPTGTEAFF.

The CDR3 bases are TGTGCCAGCAGCGTAGCTACGGCCTCTTTATATGAGCAGTTCTTC. As protein: CASSVATASLYEQFF. The rearrangement joins TRBV9 to TRBJ2-1; no reliable D call. Germline values: CDR1 SGDLS, CDR2 YYNGEE. The CDR3 length is 15 residues. V dropped 0 bases and J dropped 8 bases, with 15 bases sitting between them.

This clone has more than one count but fewer than ten. The rearrangement uses TRBV12-3 or TRBV12-4 and TRBJ1-1; D unclear. V gave up 3 bases and J gave up 0 bases, with 5 bases separating them. The CDR3 contains 13 residues. The CDR3 loop reads CASSFMVNTEAFF. As DNA, the CDR3 is TGTGCCAGCAGTTTTATGGTGAACACTGAAGCTTTCTTT.

This chain connects TRBV5-1 to TRBJ2-2; 7 bases match TRBD1. The germline CDR1 and CDR2 sequences are SGHRS and YFSETQ. V shed 0 bases and J 3 bases; nucleotides not matched to a gene: 8. This CDR3 is 17 amino acids long. The CDR3 spells CASSLAPVGGDTGELFF. CDR3 sequence (DNA): TGCGCCAGCAGCTTGGCCCCGGTAGGGGGCGACACCGGGGAGCTGTTTTTT.

The chain recombines TRBV7-3 with TRBJ2-3; weak D call: TRBD2 (6 bases). The CDR3 covers 15 residues. Trimming left V 1 base short and J 1 base short, with 9 bases between. Germline V gene data show CDR1 as SGHTA and CDR2 as FQGTGA. This chain's CDR3 is CASSLRWGGTDTQYF. As DNA, the CDR3 is TGTGCCAGCAGCTTAAGGTGGGGGGGCACAGATACGCAGTATTTT.